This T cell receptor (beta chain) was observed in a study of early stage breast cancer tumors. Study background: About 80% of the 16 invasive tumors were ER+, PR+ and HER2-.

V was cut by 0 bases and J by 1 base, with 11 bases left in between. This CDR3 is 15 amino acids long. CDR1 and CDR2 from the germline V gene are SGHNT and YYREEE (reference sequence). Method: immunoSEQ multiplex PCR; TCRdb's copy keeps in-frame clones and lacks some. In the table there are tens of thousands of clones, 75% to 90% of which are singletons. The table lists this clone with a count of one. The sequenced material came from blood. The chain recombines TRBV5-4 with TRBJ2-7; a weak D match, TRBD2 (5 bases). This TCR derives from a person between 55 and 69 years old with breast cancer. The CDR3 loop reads CASSLGRAPSYEQYF. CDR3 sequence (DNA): TGTGCCAGCAGCTTGGGGCGGGCCCCTTCCTACGAGCAGTACTTC.